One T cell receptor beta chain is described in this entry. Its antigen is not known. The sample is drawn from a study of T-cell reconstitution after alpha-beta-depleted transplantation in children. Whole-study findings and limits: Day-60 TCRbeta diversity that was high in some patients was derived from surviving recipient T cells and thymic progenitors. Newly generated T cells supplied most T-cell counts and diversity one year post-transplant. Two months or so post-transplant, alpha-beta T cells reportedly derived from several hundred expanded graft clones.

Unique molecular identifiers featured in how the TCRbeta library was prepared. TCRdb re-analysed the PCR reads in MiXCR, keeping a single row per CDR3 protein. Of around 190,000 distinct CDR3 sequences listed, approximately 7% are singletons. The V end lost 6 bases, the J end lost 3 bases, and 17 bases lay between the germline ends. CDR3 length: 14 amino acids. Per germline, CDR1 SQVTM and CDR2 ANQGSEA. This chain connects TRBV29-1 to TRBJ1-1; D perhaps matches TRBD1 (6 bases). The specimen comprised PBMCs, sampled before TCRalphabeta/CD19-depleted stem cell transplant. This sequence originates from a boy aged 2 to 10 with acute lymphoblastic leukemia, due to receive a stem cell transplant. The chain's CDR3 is CSVSRGGRDTEAFF. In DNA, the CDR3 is TGCAGCGTCTCAAGGGGGGGGAGAGACACTGAAGCTTTCTTT. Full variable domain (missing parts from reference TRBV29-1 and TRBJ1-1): SAVISQKPSRDICQRGTSLTIQCQVDSQVTMMFWYRQQPGQSLTLIATANQGSEATYESGFVIDKFPISRPNLTFSTLTVSNMSPEDSSIYLCSVSRGGRDTEAFFGQGTRLTVV.